This TCR beta chain was profiled in a study of T cell responses to AZD1222 COVID-19 vaccine (dated by TCRdb to the early 2020s). As for the study more broadly: AZD1222 recipients whose second dose came at about 4 weeks and those whose second dose came at about 12 weeks were combined into one group, since spike-specific TCR depth and breadth did not differ between the two schedules. TCR sequencing covered some 250 trial participants: 200 to 220 given two doses of AZD1222 and approximately 26 given two doses of MenACWY control vaccine. Trial participants were enrolled into age subgroups of 18-55, 56-69 and 70-plus years, which contained about 160, 30 and 59 TCR-sequenced participants, respectively. The full study reports these points: Participants were mostly white British, with more females than males. The authors suggested clonal diversity may have been underestimated. After two AZD1222 doses, spike-specific TCR breadth and depth were significantly higher than at day 0 and than in MenACWY recipients. The 56-69-year group was small, and its depth increase did not reach significance, likely because of low power. Because no samples from the day 14 peak response were available, repertoires could be characterized only after the peak T cell response. The vaccine-associated CD4 TCRs covered the entire spike protein, and the dominant responses fell in regions 160-218 and 743-854. Reportedly, close to half of the unique spike-specific TCRs recognized epitopes lying outside the regions that are mutated in the B.1.351 and B.1.1.7 variants. Conclusions about previously exposed vaccinees are limited because only a handful of AZD1222 recipients were SARS-CoV-2 seropositive at baseline.

The CDR3 regions of human TCRbeta chains were analyzed by immunosequencing. From the authors' description of their analysis: Repertoire TCRs were checked for matches against a reference library of SARS-CoV-2-specific TCRs that had been generated using the MIRA antigen-specificity platform. Breadth was defined as the fraction of unique TCRs that were SARS-CoV-2-associated, and depth was defined as the fraction of total T cells that were SARS-CoV-2-associated. Using the MIRA data, each spike-specific TCR was mapped to the spike region that the TCR reacts to and placed in a CD4 or CD8 class. Log10-transformed breadth and depth values were compared by one-way ANOVA with Sidak's multiple comparisons tests. TCRdb carries this immuneACCESS record with in-frame sequences only. Its versions omit some clonotypes, under half of them owing to an unresolved V gene in the studies checked, with the rest unexplained. V and J calls and clone size are given by that table; D and trimming were obtained from the DNA. The sample table holds about 97,000 clones, of which roughly 84% were seen once. The ten largest account for about 18% of the sample.

V lost 4 bases and J lost 0 bases, and the count of bases not matched to a germline gene is 9. The CDR3 covers 16 residues, taking in both the cysteine and the phenylalanine. The retained sequence is limited to the CDR3, 48 bases, with the frame set at the first base. Based on the germline V gene, the CDR1 and CDR2 sequences are MDHEN and SYDVKM. As concerns this clone: What this receptor recognizes is not known. Base qualities are missing; no much larger clone stands one base away.

Reading the label with the study, this specimen's time point is: baseline before first vaccination. The vaccinee samples were drawn from two UK trials, COV001 and COV002, one of which was a single-blind randomized controlled phase 2/3 trial testing AZD1222 (ChAdOx1 nCoV-19) in healthy adults. For TCRbeta chain sequencing, PBMC samples from trial participants were taken at day 0 and at day 28 after the second dose. Material: peripheral blood, obtained on day 0 of AZD1222 vaccination. The sequence derives from an adult in good health. The chain couples TRBV28 to TRBJ2-7, with 7 bases aligning to TRBD2. This receptor has the CDR3 CASSSRSGKSSYEQYF. The nucleotide sequence is TGTGCCAGCAGTTCGCGAAGCGGGAAGAGCTCCTACGAGCAGTACTTC.